Described below is a single T cell receptor (beta chain) sequence and its context. Its cognate antigen is unknown. This entry comes from a study of a mutant IDH1 vaccine in newly diagnosed glioma. Study details: Following radiotherapy alone, or alongside temozolomide cycles, vaccination was started after an interval of 4-6 weeks. Most patients had radiochemotherapy with temozolomide before enrollment; others had one alone.

Data came from immunoSEQ multiplex PCR; TCRdb stores just in-frame clones and leaves some out. The profile shows about 62,000 clones, roughly 80% of them singletons. Time point reported: week 47, end of study. Each dose delivered 300 ug of mutant IDH1 20-mer peptide subcutaneously with imiquimod. Trimming took 6 bases from V and 5 from J; bases not matched to a gene: 8. Germline V gene sequence: CDR1 LNHDA, CDR2 SQIVND (reference sequence). The CDR3 runs to 15 residues. Study outcomes and limitations: Shifts in the top peripheral T cell clonotypes seemed unrelated to pseudoprogression. Of all patients, 93.3% showed vaccine-induced immune responses.

The genes are TRBV19 and TRBJ2-5; 11 nucleotides align to TRBD2. The source was PBMCs, collected from a glioma patient whose treatment included an IDH1 peptide vaccine. The receptor was isolated from a young man with glioma. This CDR3 reads CASRPQTSGGETQYF. The CDR3 DNA reads TGTGCCAGTAGACCCCAAACTAGCGGGGGTGAGACCCAGTACTTC.